This TCR beta chain was captured by sequencing in a study of monozygotic twins with inflammatory bowel disease. Study findings and constraints: Variability in patient repertoires may have come partly from differing immunosuppressive treatments. Other individuals had fewer clonotypes in common with IBD patients than with healthy twins, especially with disease activity.

The UMIs carried a 6-nucleotide sample barcode, and they were added by template switching. Both TCRalpha and TCRbeta cDNA were subjected to two nested PCRs lasting about 15 and 9 cycles. Each CDR3 protein gets one entry in TCRdb, which reprocessed the 5' RACE reads and gives no DNA. The table counts roughly 320,000 distinct CDR3 sequences; roughly 5.8% lies in the top ten. CDR3 length: 14 amino acids. With regard to this clonotype: The antigen is unknown.

The J gene is TRBJ2-7, the V gene TRBV12-3 or TRBV12-4; the TCRdb call, TRBD1, lacks DNA for checking. This sequence originates from a human donor with ulcerative colitis or Crohn's disease, or a healthy co-twin of an affected twin (not recorded which). Sequencing input: blood. The CDR3 sequence is CASIPEQGVYEQYF.